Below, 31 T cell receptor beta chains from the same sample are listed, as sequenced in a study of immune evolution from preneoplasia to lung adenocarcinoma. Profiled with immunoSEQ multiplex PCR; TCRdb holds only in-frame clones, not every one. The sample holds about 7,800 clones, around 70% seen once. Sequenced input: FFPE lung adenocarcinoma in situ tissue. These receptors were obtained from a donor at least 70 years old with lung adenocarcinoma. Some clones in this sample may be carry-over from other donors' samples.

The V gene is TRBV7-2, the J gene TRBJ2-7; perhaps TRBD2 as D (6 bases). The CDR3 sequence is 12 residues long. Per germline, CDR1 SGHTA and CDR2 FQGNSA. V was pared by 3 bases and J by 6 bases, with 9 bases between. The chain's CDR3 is CASSLLGGEQYF. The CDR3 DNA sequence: TGTGCCAGCAGCTTGTTGGGAGGCGAGCAGTACTTC. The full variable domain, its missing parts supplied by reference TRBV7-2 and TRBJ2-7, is GAGVSQSPSNKVTEKGKDVELRCDPISGHTALYWYRQSLGQGLEFLIYFQGNSAPDKSGLPSDRFSAERTGGSVSTLTIQRTQQEDSAVYLCASSLLGGEQYFGPGTRLTVT.

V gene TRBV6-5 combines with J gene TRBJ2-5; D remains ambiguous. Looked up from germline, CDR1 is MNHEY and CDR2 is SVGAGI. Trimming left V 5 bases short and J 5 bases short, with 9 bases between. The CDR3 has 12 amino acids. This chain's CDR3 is CASSLYGETQYF. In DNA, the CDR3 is TGTGCCAGCAGTCTCTATGGGGAGACCCAGTACTTC.

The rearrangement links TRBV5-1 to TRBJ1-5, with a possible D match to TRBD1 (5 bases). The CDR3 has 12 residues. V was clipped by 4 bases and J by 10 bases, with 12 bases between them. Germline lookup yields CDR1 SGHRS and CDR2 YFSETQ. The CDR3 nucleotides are TGCGCCAGCAGCCAAGACCGGGGCCCCCAGCATTTT. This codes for CASSQDRGPQHF.

DNA of the CDR3: TGCAGCGTTGAAGGGGGACTGAACACTGAAGCTTTCTTT. This sequence encodes CSVEGGLNTEAFF. This sequence joins TRBV29-1 and TRBJ1-1; tentative D call: TRBD1 (5 bases). The CDR3 is 13 amino acids. The germline V gene has CDR1 SQVTM and CDR2 ANQGSEA. V lost 1 base to trimming and J lost 0 bases, with 6 bases between them.

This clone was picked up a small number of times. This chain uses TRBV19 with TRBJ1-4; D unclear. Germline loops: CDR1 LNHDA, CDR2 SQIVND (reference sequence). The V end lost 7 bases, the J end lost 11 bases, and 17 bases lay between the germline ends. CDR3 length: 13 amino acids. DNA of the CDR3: TGTGCCAGTACGGAAGTGGGCGTGGAGAAACTGTTTTTT. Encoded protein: CASTEVGVEKLFF.

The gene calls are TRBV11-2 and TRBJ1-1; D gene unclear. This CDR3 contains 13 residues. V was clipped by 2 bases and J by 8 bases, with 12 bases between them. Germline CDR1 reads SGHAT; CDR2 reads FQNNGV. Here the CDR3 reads CASSLTSQQEAFF. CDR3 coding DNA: TGTGCCAGCAGCTTAACGTCACAGCAAGAAGCTTTCTTT. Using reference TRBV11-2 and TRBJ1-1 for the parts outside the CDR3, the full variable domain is EAGVAQSPRYKIIEKRQSVAFWCNPISGHATLYWYQQILGQGPKLLIQFQNNGVVDDSQLPKDRFSAERLKGVDSTLKIQPAKLEDSAVYLCASSLTSQQEAFFGQGTRLTVV.

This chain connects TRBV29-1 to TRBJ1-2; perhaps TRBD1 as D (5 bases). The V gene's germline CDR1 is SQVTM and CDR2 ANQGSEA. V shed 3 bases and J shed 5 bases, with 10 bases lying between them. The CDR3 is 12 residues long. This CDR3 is CSVDRGRYGYTF. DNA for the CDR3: TGCAGCGTTGACCGGGGGAGGTATGGCTACACCTTC. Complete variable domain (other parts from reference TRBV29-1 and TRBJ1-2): SAVISQKPSRDICQRGTSLTIQCQVDSQVTMMFWYRQQPGQSLTLIATANQGSEATYESGFVIDKFPISRPNLTFSTLTVSNMSPEDSSIYLCSVDRGRYGYTFGSGTRLTVV.

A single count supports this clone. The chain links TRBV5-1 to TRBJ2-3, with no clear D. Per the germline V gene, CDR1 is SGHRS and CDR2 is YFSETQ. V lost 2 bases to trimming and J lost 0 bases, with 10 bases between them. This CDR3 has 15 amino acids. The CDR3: CASSFNGLSTDTQYF. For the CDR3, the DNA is TGCGCCAGCAGCTTTAACGGCCTAAGCACAGATACGCAGTATTTT.

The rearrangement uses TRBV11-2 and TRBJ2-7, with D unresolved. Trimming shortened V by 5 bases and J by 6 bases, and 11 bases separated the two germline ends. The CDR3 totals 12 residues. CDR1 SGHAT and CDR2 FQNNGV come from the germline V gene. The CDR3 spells CASSVIVREQYF. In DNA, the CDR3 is TGTGCCAGCAGCGTCATAGTGCGCGAGCAGTACTTC.

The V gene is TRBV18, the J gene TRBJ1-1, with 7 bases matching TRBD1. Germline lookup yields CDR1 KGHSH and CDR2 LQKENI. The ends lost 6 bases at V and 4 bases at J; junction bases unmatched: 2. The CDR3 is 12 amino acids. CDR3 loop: CASSDRLTEAFF. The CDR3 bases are TGTGCCAGCTCGGACAGGCTCACTGAAGCTTTCTTT.

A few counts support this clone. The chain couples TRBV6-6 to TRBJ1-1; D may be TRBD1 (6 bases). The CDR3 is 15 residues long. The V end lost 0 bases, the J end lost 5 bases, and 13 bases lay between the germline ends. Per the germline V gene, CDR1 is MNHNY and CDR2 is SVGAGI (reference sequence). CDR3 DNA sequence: TGTGCCAGCAGTTACTCTGGGGGGCAGTGGACTGAAGCTTTCTTT. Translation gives CASSYSGGQWTEAFF.

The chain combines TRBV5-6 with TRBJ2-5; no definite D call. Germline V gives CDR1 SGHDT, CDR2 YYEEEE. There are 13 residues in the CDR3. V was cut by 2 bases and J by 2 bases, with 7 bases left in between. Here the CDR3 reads CASSFPSQETQYF. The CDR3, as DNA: TGTGCCAGCAGCTTTCCCAGTCAAGAGACCCAGTACTTC.

The CDR3 DNA is TGTGCCTGGTACGATAGGAATTCCTACGAGCAGTACTTC. The encoded protein is CAWYDRNSYEQYF. This chain links TRBV30 with TRBJ2-7; D gene ambiguous. Germline values: CDR1 GTSNPN, CDR2 SVGIG (reference sequence). The CDR3 length is 13 residues. Trimming stripped 5 bases from V and 1 base from J, with 12 bases between.

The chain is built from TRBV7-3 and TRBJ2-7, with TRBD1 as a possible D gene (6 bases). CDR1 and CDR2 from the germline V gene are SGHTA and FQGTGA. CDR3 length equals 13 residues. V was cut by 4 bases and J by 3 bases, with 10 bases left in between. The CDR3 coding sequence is TGTGCCAGCAGCTACGGACAGTACTACGAGCAGTACTTC. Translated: CASSYGQYYEQYF. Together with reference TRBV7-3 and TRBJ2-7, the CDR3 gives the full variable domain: GAGVSQTPSNKVTEKGKYVELRCDPISGHTALYWYRQSLGQGPEFLIYFQGTGAADDSGLPNDRFFAVRPEGSVSTLKIQRTERGDSAVYLCASSYGQYYEQYFGPGTRLTVT.

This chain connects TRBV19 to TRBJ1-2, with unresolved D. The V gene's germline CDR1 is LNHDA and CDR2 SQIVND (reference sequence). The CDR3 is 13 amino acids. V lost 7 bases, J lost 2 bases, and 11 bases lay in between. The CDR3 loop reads CASTLGWNYGYTF. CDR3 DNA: TGTGCCAGTACCCTCGGTTGGAACTATGGCTACACCTTC.

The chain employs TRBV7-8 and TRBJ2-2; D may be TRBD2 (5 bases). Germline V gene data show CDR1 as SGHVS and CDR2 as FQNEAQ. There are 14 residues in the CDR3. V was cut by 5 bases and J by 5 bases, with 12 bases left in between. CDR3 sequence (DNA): TGTGCCAGCAGCCCACTTACGGGAACCGGGGAGCTGTTTTTT. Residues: CASSPLTGTGELFF.

The CDR3, as DNA: TGCGCCAGCAGCTTTGGGGGGGTCTGGGAGACCCAGTACTTC. This gives the protein CASSFGGVWETQYF. The genes are TRBV5-1 and TRBJ2-5, with TRBD2 matching over 7 bases. J gave up 5 bases and V 2 bases, and 6 bases lay outside the gene matches. This CDR3 has 14 residues. CDR1 and CDR2 (germline): SGHRS, YFSETQ. The complete variable domain, with remaining parts taken from reference TRBV5-1 and TRBJ2-5, reads KAGVTQTPRYLIKTRGQQVTLSCSPISGHRSVSWYQQTPGQGLQFLFEYFSETQRNKGNFPGRFSGRQFSNSRSEMNVSTLELGDSALYLCASSFGGVWETQYFGPGTRLLVL.

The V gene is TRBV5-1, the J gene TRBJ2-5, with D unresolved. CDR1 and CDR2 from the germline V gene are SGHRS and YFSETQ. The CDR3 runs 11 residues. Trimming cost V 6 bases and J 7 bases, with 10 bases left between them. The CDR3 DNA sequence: TGCGCCAGCATGGCGATGAGGACCCAGTACTTC. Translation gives CASMAMRTQYF.

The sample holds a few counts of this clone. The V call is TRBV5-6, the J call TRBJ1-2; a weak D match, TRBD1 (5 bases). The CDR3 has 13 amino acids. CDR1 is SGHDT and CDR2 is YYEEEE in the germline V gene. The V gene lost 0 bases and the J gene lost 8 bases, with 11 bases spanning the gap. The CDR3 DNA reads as TGTGCCAGCAGCTTGGAGGCAGGGCGAGGCTACACCTTC. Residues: CASSLEAGRGYTF.

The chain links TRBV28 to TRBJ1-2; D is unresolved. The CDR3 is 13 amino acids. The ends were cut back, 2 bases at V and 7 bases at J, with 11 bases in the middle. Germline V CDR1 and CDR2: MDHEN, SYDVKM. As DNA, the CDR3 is TGTGCCAGCAGTTTAGGGCAGAGAACTGGCTACACCTTC. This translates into CASSLGQRTGYTF.

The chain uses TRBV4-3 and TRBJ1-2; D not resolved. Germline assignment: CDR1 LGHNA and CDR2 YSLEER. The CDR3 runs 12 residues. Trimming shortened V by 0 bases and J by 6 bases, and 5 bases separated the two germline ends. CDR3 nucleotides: TGCGCCAGCAGCCAAGATCGTAATGGCTACACCTTC. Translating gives CASSQDRNGYTF.

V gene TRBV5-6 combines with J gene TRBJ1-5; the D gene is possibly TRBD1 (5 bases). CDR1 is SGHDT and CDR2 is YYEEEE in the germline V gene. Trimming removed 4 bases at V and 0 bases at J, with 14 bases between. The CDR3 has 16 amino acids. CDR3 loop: CASSPWTPNSNQPQHF. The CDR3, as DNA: TGTGCCAGCAGCCCATGGACACCTAATAGCAATCAGCCCCAGCATTTT.

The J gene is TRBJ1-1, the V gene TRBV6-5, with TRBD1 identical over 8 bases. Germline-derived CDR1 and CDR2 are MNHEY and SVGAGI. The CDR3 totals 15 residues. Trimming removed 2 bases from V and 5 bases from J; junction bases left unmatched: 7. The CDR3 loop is CASSYGDRYVTEAFF. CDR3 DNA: TGTGCCAGCAGTTACGGGGACAGGTATGTGACTGAAGCTTTCTTT.

Written as DNA, the CDR3 is TGTGCCAGCACCGTAGACAACAGGGGCCGCTACACCTTC. Amino acid sequence: CASTVDNRGRYTF. This chain connects TRBV5-4 to TRBJ1-2; 7 nucleotides align to TRBD1. Germline loops: CDR1 SGHNT, CDR2 YYREEE (reference sequence). The CDR3 length is 13 residues. J gave up 9 bases and V 6 bases, and 11 bases lay outside the gene matches.

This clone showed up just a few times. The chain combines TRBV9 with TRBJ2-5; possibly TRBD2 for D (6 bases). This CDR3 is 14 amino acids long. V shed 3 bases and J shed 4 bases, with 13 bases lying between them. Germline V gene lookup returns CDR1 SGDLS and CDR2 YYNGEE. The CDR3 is CASSAAGTGETQYF. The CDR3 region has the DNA TGTGCCAGCAGCGCGGCGGGGACTGGAGAGACCCAGTACTTC.

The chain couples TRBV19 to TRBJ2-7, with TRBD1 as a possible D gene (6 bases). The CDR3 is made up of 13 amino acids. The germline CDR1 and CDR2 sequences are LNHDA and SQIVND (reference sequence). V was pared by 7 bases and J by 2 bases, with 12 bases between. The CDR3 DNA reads TGTGCCAGTACTCAGGGGTCCCCCTACGAGCAGTACTTC. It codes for CASTQGSPYEQYF.

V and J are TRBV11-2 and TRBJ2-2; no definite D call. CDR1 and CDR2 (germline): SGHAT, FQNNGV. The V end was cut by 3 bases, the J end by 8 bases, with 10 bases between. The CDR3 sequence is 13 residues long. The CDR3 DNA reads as TGTGCCAGCAGCTTCAACTCTGGGGGGGAGCTGTTTTTT. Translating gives CASSFNSGGELFF.

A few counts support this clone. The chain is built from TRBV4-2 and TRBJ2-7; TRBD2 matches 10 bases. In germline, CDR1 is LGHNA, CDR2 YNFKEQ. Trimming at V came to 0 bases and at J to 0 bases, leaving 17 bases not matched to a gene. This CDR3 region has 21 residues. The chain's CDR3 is CASSQDLILGGTSESSYEQYF. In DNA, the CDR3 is TGTGCCAGCAGCCAAGATCTGATTCTAGGGGGGACTAGCGAGAGCTCCTACGAGCAGTACTTC.

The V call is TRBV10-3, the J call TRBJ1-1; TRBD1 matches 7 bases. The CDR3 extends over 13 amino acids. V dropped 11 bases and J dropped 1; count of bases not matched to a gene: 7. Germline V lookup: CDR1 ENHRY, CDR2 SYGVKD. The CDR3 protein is CAVTGTENTEAFF. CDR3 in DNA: TGTGCCGTCACCGGGACAGAGAACACTGAAGCTTTCTTT.

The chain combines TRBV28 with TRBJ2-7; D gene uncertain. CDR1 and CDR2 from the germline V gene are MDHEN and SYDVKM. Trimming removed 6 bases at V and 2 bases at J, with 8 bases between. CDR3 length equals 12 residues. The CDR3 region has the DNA TGTGCCAGCAGCCCCCGAACCTACGAGCAGTACTTC. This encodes CASSPRTYEQYF.

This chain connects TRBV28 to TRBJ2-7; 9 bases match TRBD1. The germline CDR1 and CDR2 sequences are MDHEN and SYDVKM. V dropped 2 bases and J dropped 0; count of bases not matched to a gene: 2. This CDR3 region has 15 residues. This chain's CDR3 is CASSLTGQGSYEQYF. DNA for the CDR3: TGTGCCAGCAGTTTAACGGGACAGGGCTCCTACGAGCAGTACTTC. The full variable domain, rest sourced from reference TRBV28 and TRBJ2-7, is DVKVTQSSRYLVKRTGEKVFLECVQDMDHENMFWYRQDPGLGLRLIYFSYDVKMKEKGDIPEGYSVSREKKERFSLILESASTNQTSMYLCASSLTGQGSYEQYFGPGTRLTVT.